This T cell receptor (beta chain) was profiled in a study of tumor-infiltrating lymphocytes in primary liver carcinoma. Germline values: CDR1 SGHDT, CDR2 YYEEEE. V gave up 2 bases and J gave up 13 bases, with 21 bases separating them. The length of the CDR3 is 14 residues. With a constant-region primer, TCR beta cDNA was made from 450 to 550 ng of total RNA. ARM-PCR was slightly modified, and three nested multiplex PCR rounds with it gave rise to the TCR beta libraries. The first two PCR rounds used TRBV1-TRBV30 primers with a Cbeta primer, about 9 cycles each. TCRdb re-derived calls from the multiplex PCR reads in MiXCR, one entry per CDR3 protein. Among about 100,000 distinct CDR3 sequences, about three quarters were seen once, and the ten largest hold approximately 10%. A word on this clonotype: Its target is unknown.

RNA and DNA were co-extracted from approximately 20-30 mg of unsorted bulk tissue. Study outcomes and limitations: Overlap between tumor regions exceeded overlap of tumor with adjacent tissue or blood. Tumor specimens were characterized by a significantly higher top-250-clone fraction than blood (p = 0.039). Only about 7.5-25% of top clones spanned all five tumor regions.

Source material: liver tumor tissue from sampling region 5. Subset of the sample: tumor region T5, tumor centre. The TCR sequence derives from a woman aged 55-69 years with primary liver carcinoma and hepatitis B virus infection. This chain joins TRBV5-6 and TRBJ2-5; D may be TRBD2 (6 bases). The CDR3 is CASSFSGSLLSLYF. The CDR3 nucleotides are TGTGCCAGCAGCTTTTCCGGGAGTCTGTTGTCCCTGTACTTC.